This TCR beta chain was captured in a study of neurological immune-mediated disorders. TCRdb re-called the 5' RACE reads with MiXCR, one entry per CDR3 protein. The data show tens of thousands of distinct CDR3 sequences, around 3.1% seen once. The sample holds many counts of this clonotype. CDR3 length: 15 amino acids. V was cut by 7 bases and J by 6 bases, with 20 bases left in between. CDR1 is SGHRS and CDR2 is YFSETQ in the germline V gene. Sequencing was carried out using PBMCs. V and J are TRBV5-1 and TRBJ2-1; the D call may be TRBD1 or TRBD2 (5 bases each). The origin of this receptor is a man in his forties with multiple sclerosis. Here the CDR3 reads CASGAPGIGTNEQFF. CDR3 DNA: TGCGCCAGCGGAGCTCCGGGGATCGGGACCAATGAGCAGTTCTTC. The complete variable domain, with remaining parts taken from reference TRBV5-1 and TRBJ2-1, reads KAGVTQTPRYLIKTRGQQVTLSCSPISGHRSVSWYQQTPGQGLQFLFEYFSETQRNKGNFPGRFSGRQFSNSRSEMNVSTLELGDSALYLCASGAPGIGTNEQFFGPGTRLTVL.